These 21 T cell receptor beta chains were sequenced from one sample in a study of cytomegalovirus exposure and HLA in healthy donors. This PCR relied on a set of 60 Vbeta primers and 13 Jbeta primers. Generated by immunoSEQ multiplex PCR, the TCRdb table keeps only in-frame clones and is missing some. Listed are 38,000 or so clones; approximately 9% falls within the top ten. Sequencing input: PBMCs. The receptors derive from a man in his forties in good health and CMV-seropositive.

V usage is TRBV7-9 and J usage is TRBJ1-2; possibly TRBD1 for D (6 bases). CDR1 and CDR2 from the germline V gene are SEHNR and FQNEAQ (reference sequence). V dropped 0 bases and J dropped 3 bases, with 11 bases sitting between them. The length of the CDR3 is 15 residues. The CDR3 sequence: CASSLADSADYGYTF. The DNA of the CDR3 is TGTGCCAGCAGCTTAGCGGACAGTGCTGACTATGGCTACACCTTC.

The CDR3 region is CASSLVGSTTDEQFF. CDR3 bases: TGTGCCAGCAGCTTAGTGGGGAGTACTACGGATGAGCAGTTCTTC. The chain combines TRBV7-3 with TRBJ2-1; weak D call: TRBD2 (5 bases). Germline V gene sequence: CDR1 SGHTA, CDR2 FQGTGA. The CDR3 totals 15 residues. Trimming cost V 2 bases and J 8 bases, with 16 bases left between them.

The gene calls are TRBV11-2 and TRBJ2-4, with 7 positions matching TRBD1. V lost 7 bases and J lost 9; bases outside the gene matches: 9. The CDR3 spans 13 residues. Per the germline V gene, CDR1 is SGHAT and CDR2 is FQNNGV. In DNA form, the CDR3 reads TGTGCCAGCAACCCGCAGGGGGATGGCATTCAGTACTTC. Protein: CASNPQGDGIQYF.

About this clone itself: Different DNA sequences within this sample yield the same CDR3. The gene calls are TRBV5-1 and TRBJ2-2; possibly TRBD2 for D (5 bases). Trimming removed 1 base from V and 0 bases from J, with 7 bases in between. This CDR3 is built from 15 residues. The germline gives CDR1 SGHRS, CDR2 YFSETQ. The CDR3 coding sequence is TGCGCCAGCAGCTTGAGGACTCCGAACACCGGGGAGCTGTTTTTT. The encoded protein is CASSLRTPNTGELFF.

V and J are TRBV19 and TRBJ2-5, with TRBD1 as a possible D gene (5 bases). The DNA end is a closer match to TRBJ2-7, so the J assignment may be wrong. The germline CDR1 and CDR2 sequences are LNHDA and SQIVND (reference sequence). The CDR3 loop spans 13 amino acids. CDR3: CASSMGLRVEQYF. The CDR3 region has the DNA TGTGCCAGTAGTATGGGGCTGCGCGTCGAGCAGTACTTC.

The J gene is TRBJ2-7, the V gene TRBV28; maybe TRBD2 (5 bases). This CDR3 spans 12 amino acids. Between the trimmed V and J ends, which lost 3 bases and 3 bases, there was a span of 6 bases. In germline, CDR1 is MDHEN, CDR2 SYDVKM. In nucleotides, the CDR3 is TGTGCCAGCAGTTTGGGAGACTACGAGCAGTACTTC. This encodes CASSLGDYEQYF.

The CDR3 DNA sequence: TGCAGTGCTAGGACAGGGCAATCGCACACCTTC. It yields the protein CSARTGQSHTF. This chain uses TRBV20-1 with TRBJ1-2; 7 nucleotides agree with TRBD1. V gave up 3 bases and J gave up 12 bases; unmatched junction bases: 7. The germline gives CDR1 DFQATT, CDR2 SNEGSKA (reference sequence). The CDR3 extends over 11 amino acids.

This chain links TRBV5-5 with TRBJ2-1, with D perhaps TRBD1 (7 bases). Trimming cost V 4 bases and J 9 bases, with 29 bases left between them. Germline V gene lookup returns CDR1 SGHKS and CDR2 YYEKEE (reference sequence). The CDR3 has 18 residues. The CDR3 sequence is CASSPGGALDRHEGEQFF. CDR3 sequence (DNA): TGTGCCAGCAGCCCAGGAGGGGCTTTGGACAGGCACGAGGGTGAGCAGTTCTTC. Full variable domain (remainder filled in from reference TRBV5-5 and TRBJ2-1): DAGVTQSPTHLIKTRGQQVTLRCSPISGHKSVSWYQQVLGQGPQFIFQYYEKEERGRGNFPDRFSARQFPNYSSELNVNALLLGDSALYLCASSPGGALDRHEGEQFFGPGTRLTVL.

V gene TRBV5-4 combines with J gene TRBJ2-7; 8 bases map to TRBD2. The CDR3 length is 15 residues. V shed 0 bases, J shed 0 bases, and the junction held 2 bases outside the gene matches. Germline V CDR1 and CDR2: SGHNT, YYREEE (reference sequence). CDR3 bases: TGTGCCAGCAGCTTGGCCGGGACTAGCTCCTACGAGCAGTACTTC. The encoded protein is CASSLAGTSSYEQYF.

The chain is built from TRBV28 and TRBJ1-1, with D unresolved. With 5 bases removed from V and 0 bases from J, the gap between germline ends came to 13 bases. Germline lookup yields CDR1 MDHEN and CDR2 SYDVKM. The CDR3 runs 15 residues. The CDR3 protein is CASSPPRRVNTEAFF. The CDR3 DNA reads TGTGCCAGCAGTCCGCCCCGAAGAGTGAACACTGAAGCTTTCTTT.

The chain links TRBV19 to TRBJ2-3, with 8 bases identical to TRBD1. CDR1 LNHDA and CDR2 SQIVND come from the germline V gene (reference sequence). CDR3 length: 15 amino acids. Trimming cost V 7 bases and J 11 bases; bases outside gene matches: 17. DNA of the CDR3: TGTGCCAGTAACTCGCCAGGGACAGGCCCTACTATGCAGTATTTT. As protein: CASNSPGTGPTMQYF.

The gene calls are TRBV23-1 and TRBJ2-3; D might be TRBD2 (5 bases). TRBV23-1 belongs to the ORF category, with a function that is uncertain. This CDR3 spans 16 amino acids. Trimming removed 0 bases at V and 4 bases at J, with 14 bases between. The CDR3: CASSQSEASIADTQYF. Written as DNA, the CDR3 is TGCGCCAGCAGTCAATCAGAGGCTAGCATTGCAGATACGCAGTATTTT.

This CDR3 is CASSPRQGSRSGANVLTF. CDR3 sequence (DNA): TGTGCCAGCAGTCCCCGACAGGGGAGCCGCTCTGGGGCCAACGTCCTGACTTTC. V and J are TRBV27 and TRBJ2-6, with 8 bases fitting TRBD1. Germline-derived CDR1 and CDR2 are MNHEY and SMNVEV (reference sequence). This CDR3 is built from 18 residues. V lost 5 bases to trimming and J lost 0 bases; unmatched junction nucleotides: 9.

The chain employs TRBV29-1 and TRBJ2-6; no firm D call. The CDR3 is 14 residues long. Germline V lookup: CDR1 SQVTM, CDR2 ANQGSEA. Trimming removed 2 bases from V and 1 base from J, with 6 bases in between. The CDR3 DNA reads as TGCAGCGTTGAATCTATTTCTGGGGCCAACGTCCTGACTTTC. This gives the protein CSVESISGANVLTF.

This chain uses TRBV7-9 with TRBJ2-1; 15 bases are shared with TRBD2. This CDR3 has 17 amino acids. The ends lost 7 bases at V and 9 bases at J; junction bases unmatched: 13. Germline assignment: CDR1 SEHNR and CDR2 FQNEAQ (reference sequence). The CDR3: CASTLGLAGGPWGEQFF. CDR3 sequence (DNA): TGTGCCAGCACCTTGGGACTAGCGGGAGGTCCGTGGGGTGAGCAGTTCTTC.

In DNA form, the CDR3 reads TGTGCCAGCAGTCCCAGGACAGCTGAGGGTGTGAACACTGAAGCTTTCTTT. It specifies CASSPRTAEGVNTEAFF. The chain links TRBV27 to TRBJ1-1; D may be TRBD1 (6 bases). The germline gives CDR1 MNHEY, CDR2 SMNVEV (reference sequence). The V gene lost 5 bases and the J gene lost 0 bases, with 19 bases spanning the gap. The CDR3 is made up of 17 amino acids.

V is TRBV7-2 and J is TRBJ2-7, with 11 bases fitting TRBD2. CDR1 is SGHTA, CDR2 FQGNSA, per germline. V lost 3 bases and J lost 2; bases outside the gene matches: 12. CDR3 size: 18 residues. CDR3 sequence reads: CASSLGPTSGSSTYEQYF. The CDR3 DNA follows: TGTGCCAGCAGCTTGGGTCCTACTAGCGGGAGTTCGACCTACGAGCAGTACTTC.

The rearrangement uses TRBV5-1 and TRBJ1-2, with no clear D. CDR1 and CDR2 (germline): SGHRS, YFSETQ. This CDR3 region has 14 residues. Trimming cost V 0 bases and J 6 bases, with 12 bases left between them. CDR3 DNA: TGCGCCAGCAGCTTGGGAGGCCAGCCTGATGGCTACACCTTC. This codes for CASSLGGQPDGYTF.

This rearrangement joins TRBV25-1 to TRBJ2-5; the D is unclear. The end of the DNA is better explained by TRBJ2-7, so the J call may be wrong. The CDR3 is 13 amino acids. Per the germline V gene, CDR1 is MGHDK and CDR2 is SYGVNS. CDR3: CASRSTVTYEQYF. CDR3 coding DNA: TGTGCCAGCAGAAGTACAGTTACCTACGAGCAGTACTTC.

The V gene is TRBV2, the J gene TRBJ2-7, with 7 bases identical to TRBD1. The germline CDR1 and CDR2 sequences are SNHLY and FYNNEI. CDR3 length: 12 residues. V trimming: 6 bases; J trimming: 3 bases; junction bases outside the gene matches: 2. The CDR3 spells CASRGDSYEQYF. CDR3 nucleotides: TGTGCCAGCAGAGGGGACAGCTACGAGCAGTACTTC.

V gene TRBV19 combines with J gene TRBJ2-2, with 12 nucleotides matching TRBD2. V shed 7 bases and J 5 bases; nucleotides not matched to a gene: 14. CDR3 length: 18 residues. Germline V CDR1 and CDR2: LNHDA, SQIVND (reference sequence). DNA for the CDR3: TGTGCCAGTACCTTCCCGGGACTAGCGGGCGCGGGGACCGGGGAGCTGTTTTTT. It is translated as CASTFPGLAGAGTGELFF.